The 24 T cell receptor beta chains below all came from one sample that was sequenced in a study of blood T cell repertoires in COVID-19. Data came from immunoSEQ multiplex PCR; TCRdb stores just in-frame clones and leaves some out. This repertoire shows fewer than 150,000 clones, more than 75% found once; its top ten account for 3.5% to 5.5%. Material: peripheral blood. The source of these receptors is a woman aged 40 to 50 with acute or convalescent COVID-19.

This sequence joins TRBV29-1 and TRBJ2-1, with D perhaps matching TRBD2 (5 bases). The CDR3 covers 10 residues. Per the germline V gene, CDR1 is SQVTM and CDR2 is ANQGSEA. Trimming removed 4 bases from V and 8 bases from J, with 6 bases in between. For the CDR3, the DNA is TGCAGCGTTGCGGACTATGAGCAGTTCTTC. Translated: CSVADYEQFF.

This chain connects TRBV10-3 to TRBJ2-1; D not certain. Trimming shortened V by 0 bases and J by 6 bases, and 3 bases separated the two germline ends. Germline V gene sequence: CDR1 ENHRY, CDR2 SYGVKD. The CDR3 runs 12 residues. Here the CDR3 DNA reads TGTGCCATCAGTGAGTCTCGCAATGAGCAGTTCTTC. Amino acids: CAISESRNEQFF.

V usage is TRBV19 and J usage is TRBJ2-7, with 10 bases aligning to TRBD2. This CDR3 has 14 residues. The trim removed 5 bases at V and 2 bases at J, leaving 3 bases unmatched. The V gene's germline CDR1 is LNHDA and CDR2 SQIVND (reference sequence). Here the CDR3 DNA reads TGTGCCAGTAGTGAGCGGGGGGGAACCTACGAGCAGTACTTC. As protein: CASSERGGTYEQYF.

The gene calls are TRBV14 and TRBJ2-7; 9 nucleotides line up with TRBD1. The CDR3 is 14 amino acids. The V gene's germline CDR1 is SGHDN and CDR2 FVKESK. With V trimmed by 8 bases and J by 2 bases, 7 bases remained unmatched. DNA for the CDR3: TGTGCCAGCTATCGGACAGGGGATGCCTACGAGCAGTACTTC. Translated, it gives CASYRTGDAYEQYF.

The chain couples TRBV5-1 to TRBJ1-2, with D perhaps matching TRBD1 (6 bases). Germline CDR1 reads SGHRS; CDR2 reads YFSETQ. The CDR3 totals 15 residues. V was clipped by 0 bases and J by 2 bases, with 11 bases between them. CDR3 coding DNA: TGCGCCAGCAGCTTGGGCAGGGGACCAAACTATGGCTACACCTTC. Amino acid sequence: CASSLGRGPNYGYTF.

This clone has only one observation. The J gene is TRBJ1-4, the V gene TRBV12-2. TRBV12-2 is assigned pseudogene status. The CDR3 loop spans 14 amino acids. CDR3: CASRLRETNEKLFF. The DNA of the CDR3 is TGTGCAAGTCGCTTAAGGGAGACTAATGAAAAACTGTTTTTT.

This clone was found a few times. At the DNA level, this CDR3 is encoded by other sequences in the same sample as well. This sequence joins TRBV30 and TRBJ1-2; D is uncertain. Between the trimmed V and J ends, which lost 1 base and 8 bases, there was a span of 5 bases. The CDR3 is 10 amino acids. Per the germline V gene, CDR1 is GTSNPN and CDR2 is SVGIG (reference sequence). CDR3 in amino acids: CAWSGGGYTF. The CDR3, as DNA: TGTGCCTGGAGTGGCGGGGGCTACACCTTC.

The V and J genes are TRBV29-1 and TRBJ2-7; 11 nucleotides align to TRBD2. This CDR3 has 14 amino acids. V lost 4 bases to trimming and J lost 2 bases; unmatched junction nucleotides: 4. CDR1 SQVTM and CDR2 ANQGSEA come from the germline V gene. CDR3 bases: TGCAGCGTTGCCGGGACTAGCGGTCCCTACGAGCAGTACTTC. This gives the protein CSVAGTSGPYEQYF.

The V gene is TRBV19, the J gene TRBJ2-6; D may be TRBD1 (5 bases). The V gene lost 3 bases and the J gene lost 0 bases, with 12 bases spanning the gap. The CDR3 runs 17 residues. Germline V CDR1 and CDR2: LNHDA, SQIVND (reference sequence). The CDR3 DNA follows: TGTGCCAGTAGTATTGGTCGACAGAGCTCTGGGGCCAACGTCCTGACTTTC. This encodes CASSIGRQSSGANVLTF.

V gene TRBV11-2 combines with J gene TRBJ2-7; TRBD1 might be the D (5 bases). V was shortened by 4 bases and J by 0 bases, with 13 bases between the two germline ends. The CDR3 has 15 amino acids. Germline CDR1 reads SGHAT; CDR2 reads FQNNGV. In DNA, the CDR3 is TGTGCCAGCAGCTCCTATACAGGCAGCTCCTACGAGCAGTACTTC. It yields the protein CASSSYTGSSYEQYF.

The J gene is TRBJ2-7, the V gene TRBV28; no definite D call. Germline V gene data show CDR1 as MDHEN and CDR2 as SYDVKM. The CDR3 has 11 residues. Trimming took off 3 bases at V and 2 bases at J, with 2 bases between the two ends. The CDR3 DNA reads as TGTGCCAGCAGTTTCACCTACGAGCAGTACTTC. Translated, it gives CASSFTYEQYF.

The rearrangement joins TRBV5-4 to TRBJ1-4, with 7 nucleotides matching TRBD1. The CDR3 is 16 residues long. The germline V gene has CDR1 SGHNT and CDR2 YYREEE (reference sequence). J lost 5 bases, V lost 3 bases, and 10 bases had no gene match. CDR3: CASSSDRTGINEKLFF. The CDR3 DNA follows: TGTGCCAGCAGCTCCGACCGGACAGGAATAAATGAAAAACTGTTTTTT.

This rearrangement joins TRBV6-6 to TRBJ2-7; D is unresolved. The V gene's germline CDR1 is MNHNY and CDR2 SVGAGI (reference sequence). V dropped 10 bases and J dropped 6 bases, with 13 bases sitting between them. The CDR3 consists of 11 residues. CDR3 sequence reads: CATSTVAEQYF. In DNA form, the CDR3 reads TGTGCCACCTCTACAGTTGCCGAGCAGTACTTC.

This clone has just one count. The V call is TRBV9, the J call TRBJ2-7, with D unclear. Germline V gene lookup returns CDR1 SGDLS and CDR2 YYNGEE. The V and J ends lost 3 bases and 0 bases respectively, with 10 bases between them. The CDR3 runs 14 residues. Here the CDR3 reads CASSDLGSSYEQYF. CDR3 sequence (DNA): TGTGCCAGCAGCGATCTTGGCTCCTCCTACGAGCAGTACTTC.

The genes are TRBV18 and TRBJ1-5, with 10 bases that match TRBD1. The CDR3 contains 15 residues. Germline V gene lookup returns CDR1 KGHSH and CDR2 LQKENI. The V and J ends lost 5 bases and 3 bases, in that order; junction bases with no gene match: 4. Here the CDR3 reads CASSMGQGYNQPQHF. Here the CDR3 DNA reads TGTGCCAGCTCAATGGGACAGGGGTACAATCAGCCCCAGCATTTT.

The chain uses TRBV14 and TRBJ2-7; possible D gene TRBD1, 6 bases. This CDR3 region has 15 residues. The germline V gene encodes CDR1 SGHDN and CDR2 FVKESK. Between the trimmed V and J ends, which lost 1 base and 2 bases, there was a span of 12 bases. DNA for the CDR3: TGTGCCAGCAGCCAAGCTGGGGGCTTTACCTACGAGCAGTACTTC. Translation gives CASSQAGGFTYEQYF.

The chain employs TRBV9 and TRBJ2-3; D unclear. V lost 0 bases, J lost 3 bases, and 8 bases lay in between. The CDR3 covers 14 residues. CDR1 SGDLS and CDR2 YYNGEE come from the germline V gene. This CDR3 is CASSVDGRTDTQYF. The CDR3 DNA reads TGTGCCAGCAGCGTAGACGGTAGAACAGATACGCAGTATTTT. The entire variable domain, with the rest obtained from reference TRBV9 and TRBJ2-3, is as follows: DSGVTQTPKHLITATGQRVTLRCSPRSGDLSVYWYQQSLDQGLQFLIQYYNGEERAKGNILERFSAQQFPDLHSELNLSSLELGDSALYFCASSVDGRTDTQYFGPGTRLTVL.

J is TRBJ1-2 and V is TRBV9; the match to TRBD1 covers 9 bases. V shed 4 bases and J 8 bases; nucleotides not matched to a gene: 6. Per germline, CDR1 SGDLS and CDR2 YYNGEE. The CDR3 has 13 amino acids. CDR3 amino acids: CASSLSDRGGYTF. The CDR3 bases are TGTGCCAGCAGCCTCTCGGACAGGGGAGGCTACACCTTC.

This chain uses TRBV30 with TRBJ1-1, with no clear D. The CDR3 covers 11 residues. CDR1 and CDR2 from the germline V gene are GTSNPN and SVGIG (reference sequence). V lost 3 bases and J lost 8, with 10 bases in between. The CDR3 reads CAWSAWQEAFF. The CDR3 nucleotides read TGTGCCTGGAGCGCCTGGCAGGAAGCTTTCTTT.

V usage is TRBV2 and J usage is TRBJ1-4; D unresolved. Trimming cost V 2 bases and J 0 bases, with 7 bases left between them. Germline V gene data show CDR1 as SNHLY and CDR2 as FYNNEI. This CDR3 contains 15 residues. The CDR3 reads CASSETSATNEKLFF. CDR3 bases: TGTGCCAGCAGTGAAACCTCAGCAACTAATGAAAAACTGTTTTTT.

The J gene is TRBJ2-7, the V gene TRBV7-2, with 9 bases fitting TRBD2. Trimming at V came to 6 bases and at J to 1 base, leaving 4 bases not matched to a gene. The CDR3 covers 14 residues. Germline loops: CDR1 SGHTA, CDR2 FQGNSA. The CDR3 here is CASRGAGGSYEQYF. The CDR3 DNA is TGTGCCAGCAGGGGAGCGGGGGGATCCTACGAGCAGTACTTC.

This clone was detected only once. The genes are TRBV5-4 and TRBJ1-6, with 7 positions matching TRBD1. J lost 7 bases, V lost 2 bases, and 3 bases had no gene match. CDR3 size: 14 residues. Germline V gene data show CDR1 as SGHNT and CDR2 as YYREEE (reference sequence). CDR3 amino acids: CASSFPRGNSPLHF. CDR3 nucleotide sequence: TGTGCCAGCAGCTTCCCCAGGGGGAATTCACCCCTCCACTTT.

This clone showed up just once. V and J are TRBV18 and TRBJ1-5; D ambiguous. The V end was cut by 2 bases, the J end by 1 base, with 12 bases between. This CDR3 comprises 16 residues. Germline assignment: CDR1 KGHSH and CDR2 LQKENI. For the CDR3, the DNA is TGTGCCAGCTCACCAAACCGTCGGGAGAGCAATCAGCCCCAGCATTTT. It specifies CASSPNRRESNQPQHF.

The CDR3 nucleotides are TGTGCCAGCAGTTTGAGGGGGGGGAACATTCAGTACTTC. Residues: CASSLRGGNIQYF. The rearrangement joins TRBV12-3 or TRBV12-4 to TRBJ2-4; perhaps TRBD2 as D (7 bases). The CDR3 has 13 residues. V gave up 3 bases and J gave up 7 bases, with 10 bases separating them.